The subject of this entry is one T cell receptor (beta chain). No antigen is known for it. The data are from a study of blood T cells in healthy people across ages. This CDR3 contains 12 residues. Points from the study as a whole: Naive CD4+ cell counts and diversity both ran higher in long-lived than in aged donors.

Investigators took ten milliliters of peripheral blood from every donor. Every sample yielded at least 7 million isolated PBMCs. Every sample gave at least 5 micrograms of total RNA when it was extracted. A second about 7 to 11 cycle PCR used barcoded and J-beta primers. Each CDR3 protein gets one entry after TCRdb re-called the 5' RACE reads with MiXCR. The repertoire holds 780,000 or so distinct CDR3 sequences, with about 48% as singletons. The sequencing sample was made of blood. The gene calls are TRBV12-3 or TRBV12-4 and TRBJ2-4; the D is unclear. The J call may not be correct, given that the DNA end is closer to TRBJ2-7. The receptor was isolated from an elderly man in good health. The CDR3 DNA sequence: TGTGCCAGCAGTTCACAAGGGTTCGAGCAGTACTTC. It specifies CASSSQGFEQYF.